This T cell receptor (beta chain) is from a study of cytomegalovirus exposure and HLA in healthy donors. Use of 60 Vbeta and 13 Jbeta primers characterized the PCR. The repertoire was sequenced with immunoSEQ multiplex PCR; TCRdb's copy has only in-frame clones and lacks some. The sample contains around 200,000 clones, roughly 80% of which appear only once. The CDR3 extends over 14 amino acids. V was pared by 4 bases and J by 5 bases, with 14 bases between. The germline gives CDR1 KGHSH, CDR2 LQKENI. Worth noting for this clone: Its antigen remains unknown.

Study outcomes and limitations: Cytomegalovirus-associated status was assigned to fewer than 200 TCR beta chains.

This TCR was sampled from a middle-aged man in good health and CMV-seropositive. Sequenced: PBMCs. The chain uses TRBV18 and TRBJ2-5, with TRBD2 as a possible D gene (6 bases). In DNA form, the CDR3 reads TGTGCCAGCTCACGGCAACCTGGGGGGGAGACCCAGTACTTC. This translates into CASSRQPGGETQYF.